The 29 T cell receptor beta chains presented below share a single source sample, sequenced in a study of blood T cell repertoires in COVID-19. Clones were sequenced by immunoSEQ multiplex PCR, and TCRdb holds only the in-frame ones, with some missing. The data show around 280,000 clones, 85% to 90% seen once. Source material: PBMCs or T cells enriched from blood (not recorded which). The origin of the receptors is a woman younger than 30 with acute COVID-19.

The chain combines TRBV19 with TRBJ1-2; 8 bases are a match to TRBD1. The V and J ends lost 8 bases and 8 bases, in that order; junction bases with no gene match: 10. In germline, CDR1 is LNHDA, CDR2 SQIVND (reference sequence). The CDR3 is 13 residues long. The CDR3 loop is CASRRQGIYGYTF. Written as DNA, the CDR3 is TGTGCCAGTCGGCGACAGGGGATCTACGGCTACACCTTC.

A remark on this clone: The same CDR3 is also encoded by other DNA sequences in this sample. This chain links TRBV4-3 with TRBJ2-2, with TRBD2 matching over 13 bases. CDR1 and CDR2 (germline): LGHNA, YSLEER. J was trimmed by 8 bases and V by 0 bases; bases with no gene match: 9. The CDR3 consists of 18 residues. The chain's CDR3 is CASSQEGGLAGREGELFF. The CDR3 DNA sequence: TGCGCCAGCAGCCAAGAGGGGGGACTAGCGGGACGTGAGGGGGAGCTGTTTTTT.

The rearrangement links TRBV18 to TRBJ2-7; 10 bases line up with TRBD2. The trim removed 5 bases at V and 4 bases at J, leaving 11 bases unmatched. Germline CDR1 and CDR2: KGHSH and LQKENI. The CDR3 has 16 residues. CDR3 coding DNA: TGTGCCAGCTCAGTCGGACCTTCTAGCGGGGGTTACGAGCAGTACTTC. Its translation: CASSVGPSSGGYEQYF.

This chain uses TRBV7-6 with TRBJ1-1, with TRBD1 identical over 8 bases. CDR1 and CDR2 from the germline V gene are SGHVS and FNYEAQ. The trim removed 4 bases at V and 11 bases at J, leaving 9 bases unmatched. This CDR3 is 13 amino acids long. CDR3 in amino acids: CASSSTDRGDAFF. The DNA of the CDR3 is TGTGCCAGCAGCTCAACCGACAGGGGTGACGCTTTCTTT.

The chain joins TRBV6-4 to TRBJ1-6, with unresolved D. The germline CDR1 and CDR2 sequences are MRHNA and SNTAGT. The CDR3 contains 13 residues. V shed 2 bases and J shed 8 bases, with 7 bases lying between them. The CDR3 region has the DNA TGTGCCAGCAGTGACGGCGGCTATTCACCCCTCCACTTT. Encoded protein: CASSDGGYSPLHF.

The V and J genes are TRBV5-1 and TRBJ2-2; TRBD2 matches 8 bases. This CDR3 contains 15 residues. The V and J ends lost 3 bases and 2 bases, in that order; junction bases with no gene match: 3. CDR1 is SGHRS and CDR2 is YFSETQ in the germline V gene. The CDR3 here is CASSWAGGNTGELFF. Written as DNA, the CDR3 is TGCGCCAGCAGCTGGGCGGGGGGCAACACCGGGGAGCTGTTTTTT.

This clone occurred once. This chain connects TRBV14 to TRBJ2-7; 9 bases align to TRBD2. Germline CDR1 is SGHDN and CDR2 is FVKESK. After removal of 1 base from V and 4 bases from J, the junction contained 5 bases not matched to a gene. There are 15 residues in the CDR3. Here the CDR3 reads CASSQGGRDPYEQYF. CDR3 nucleotides: TGTGCCAGCAGCCAAGGCGGGAGGGACCCATACGAGCAGTACTTC.

The chain links TRBV6-1 to TRBJ2-1, with 8 positions matching TRBD2. Germline loops: CDR1 MNHNS, CDR2 SASEGT. The CDR3 totals 16 residues. The ends lost 2 bases at V and 4 bases at J; junction bases unmatched: 7. The CDR3: CASSESPGGGYNEQFF. The DNA of the CDR3 is TGTGCCAGCAGTGAATCCCCGGGAGGGGGATACAATGAGCAGTTCTTC.

This chain uses TRBV5-1 with TRBJ2-7; 11 nucleotides align to TRBD2. J lost 5 bases, V lost 3 bases, and 7 bases had no gene match. The CDR3 is 15 residues long. Germline V gene lookup returns CDR1 SGHRS and CDR2 YFSETQ. The CDR3 loop reads CASSSLAGGSDEQYF. CDR3 sequence (DNA): TGCGCCAGCAGCTCCCTAGCGGGAGGATCGGACGAGCAGTACTTC. The entire variable domain, with the rest obtained from reference TRBV5-1 and TRBJ2-7, is as follows: KAGVTQTPRYLIKTRGQQVTLSCSPISGHRSVSWYQQTPGQGLQFLFEYFSETQRNKGNFPGRFSGRQFSNSRSEMNVSTLELGDSALYLCASSSLAGGSDEQYFGPGTRLTVT.

The V and J genes are TRBV5-5 and TRBJ2-5; D possibly corresponds to TRBD1 (6 bases). Trimming stripped 3 bases from V and 5 bases from J, with 14 bases between. Germline V lookup: CDR1 SGHKS, CDR2 YYEKEE (reference sequence). This CDR3 is built from 14 residues. CDR3 bases: TGTGCCAGCAGCTCGCTACAGGGAGCCGAGACCCAGTACTTC. Its translation is CASSSLQGAETQYF.

In this sample, this clone turned up once. In the same sample, other DNA sequences code for this CDR3. The J gene is TRBJ2-1, the V gene TRBV28; a weak D match, TRBD2 (6 bases). CDR1 and CDR2 from the germline V gene are MDHEN and SYDVKM. The CDR3 consists of 14 residues. V lost 5 bases and J lost 5, with 13 bases in between. CDR3 coding DNA: TGTGCCAGCAGTCTCAGCGGAGGGAACAATGAGCAGTTCTTC. Translated: CASSLSGGNNEQFF.

The sample holds a few counts of this clone. This may arise from a read error, as a much more abundant clone is one base away. The sample holds other DNA sequences that translate to the same CDR3. This chain uses TRBV3-1 (or the pseudogene TRBV3-2) with TRBJ1-2; 10 bases line up with TRBD1. The V and J ends lost 5 bases and 0 bases, in that order; junction bases with no gene match: 3. Germline loops: CDR1 LGHDT, CDR2 YNNKEL (reference sequence). This CDR3 comprises 15 residues. For the CDR3, the DNA is TGTGCCAGCAGCTTGGGGACAGGGGCTAACTATGGCTACACCTTC. This sequence encodes CASSLGTGANYGYTF.

The table lists this clone with a few counts. Compared with germline, one end of the junction differs, possibly owing to a read error. The CDR3 loop reads CASSRTSGGQETQYF. CDR3 DNA: TGTGCTAGCAGTCGGACTAGCGGGGGCCAAGAGACCCAGTACTTC. The chain recombines TRBV7-7 with TRBJ2-5; 13 bases map to TRBD2. The CDR3 has 15 amino acids. Germline V gene data show CDR1 as SSHAT and CDR2 as FNYEAQ (reference sequence).

The V call is TRBV29-1, the J call TRBJ2-7; D is possibly TRBD2 (5 bases). V was shortened by 3 bases and J by 5 bases, with 11 bases between the two germline ends. Germline CDR1 and CDR2: SQVTM and ANQGSEA. This CDR3 is built from 12 residues. CDR3 protein: CSVEGAANEQYF. The CDR3 DNA sequence: TGCAGCGTTGAGGGAGCGGCTAACGAGCAGTACTTC.

V usage is TRBV18 and J usage is TRBJ2-5; no clear D gene. CDR1 is KGHSH, CDR2 LQKENI, per germline. This CDR3 is built from 14 residues. V lost 2 bases and J lost 2, with 9 bases in between. The CDR3 DNA is TGTGCCAGCTCACCATCCCACAGTCAAGAGACCCAGTACTTC. This sequence encodes CASSPSHSQETQYF.

This chain connects TRBV2 to TRBJ1-2, with 7 bases identical to TRBD1. CDR3 length: 13 amino acids. The junction had 4 bases not matched to a gene; V was cut back by 4 bases and J by 5 bases. The germline V gene has CDR1 SNHLY and CDR2 FYNNEI. The CDR3 DNA follows: TGTGCCAGCAGTGGGGACAGCCAATATGGCTACACCTTC. Its translation is CASSGDSQYGYTF.

The gene calls are TRBV5-1 and TRBJ2-5, with TRBD1 as a possible D gene (5 bases). The V gene's germline CDR1 is SGHRS and CDR2 YFSETQ. With 4 bases removed from V and 2 bases from J, the gap between germline ends came to 15 bases. The CDR3 runs 15 residues. CDR3 sequence (DNA): TGCGCCAGCAGCGAGTTCAGAGACAGTCAAGAGACCCAGTACTTC. It translates to CASSEFRDSQETQYF. The full variable domain, in which reference TRBV5-1 and TRBJ2-5 provide the parts outside the CDR3, is KAGVTQTPRYLIKTRGQQVTLSCSPISGHRSVSWYQQTPGQGLQFLFEYFSETQRNKGNFPGRFSGRQFSNSRSEMNVSTLELGDSALYLCASSEFRDSQETQYFGPGTRLLVL.

The chain recombines TRBV6-6 with TRBJ1-1; TRBD1 agrees at 8 bases. The length of the CDR3 is 15 residues. CDR1 MNHNY and CDR2 SVGAGI come from the germline V gene (reference sequence). Germline trimming cut 5 bases from V and 1 base from J; bases unmatched to any gene: 6. Written as DNA, the CDR3 is TGTGCCAGCAGTCAGTCCGGACAGGGGAACACTGAAGCTTTCTTT. Translated: CASSQSGQGNTEAFF.

This CDR3 reads CASSLQGRLYEQYF. In DNA, the CDR3 is TGTGCCAGCAGCTTACAGGGGCGGTTATACGAGCAGTACTTC. This chain links TRBV7-9 with TRBJ2-7; D is perhaps TRBD1 (6 bases). Germline CDR1 SEHNR, CDR2 FQNEAQ (reference sequence). The CDR3 sequence is 14 residues long. V was clipped by 2 bases and J by 4 bases, with 12 bases between them.

V gene TRBV6-1 combines with J gene TRBJ2-5; 8 bases are a match to TRBD1. CDR3 length: 15 amino acids. Germline values: CDR1 MNHNS, CDR2 SASEGT. V lost 0 bases, J lost 5 bases, and 5 bases stayed unmatched. CDR3 sequence: CASSEAAGGGETQYF. The CDR3 coding sequence is TGTGCCAGCAGTGAAGCCGCAGGGGGCGGGGAGACCCAGTACTTC.

This clone has just a few counts. This chain uses TRBV2 with TRBJ2-3; 10 bases match TRBD2. This CDR3 contains 14 residues. With V trimmed by 8 bases and J by 1 base, 3 bases remained unmatched. Looked up from germline, CDR1 is SNHLY and CDR2 is FYNNEI. CDR3: CASSSGRGTDTQYF. CDR3 DNA sequence: TGTGCCAGCTCCAGCGGGAGGGGCACAGATACGCAGTATTTT.

The chain employs TRBV13 and TRBJ2-3; 12 bases fit TRBD2. Germline CDR1 PRHDT, CDR2 FYEKMQ (reference sequence). After removal of 4 bases from V and 3 bases from J, the junction contained 5 bases not matched to a gene. CDR3 length equals 16 residues. The CDR3 bases are TGTGCCAGCAGCTACGGCACTAGCGGGAGGACAGATACGCAGTATTTT. Its translation is CASSYGTSGRTDTQYF.

The chain has TRBV5-8 and TRBJ1-1; D remains unclear. The CDR3 consists of 12 residues. Trimming shortened V by 4 bases and J by 5 bases, and 9 bases separated the two germline ends. Germline assignment: CDR1 SGHTS and CDR2 YDEGEE. In DNA form, the CDR3 reads TGTGCCAGCAGCCGAGGGCTTACTGAAGCTTTCTTT. Translating it yields CASSRGLTEAFF.

Here the CDR3 reads CSVLGAFGNTIYF. The CDR3 DNA is TGCAGCGTATTGGGGGCATTTGGAAACACCATATATTTT. The V and J genes are TRBV29-1 and TRBJ1-3; TRBD1 is a possible D gene (6 bases). V was cut by 6 bases and J by 3 bases, with 12 bases left in between. Germline CDR1 and CDR2: SQVTM and ANQGSEA. The length of the CDR3 is 13 residues.

The rearrangement uses TRBV4-2 and TRBJ2-1, with 11 positions matching TRBD2. The germline gives CDR1 LGHNA, CDR2 YNFKEQ. The CDR3 has 16 residues. After removal of 0 bases from V and 9 bases from J, the junction contained 7 bases not matched to a gene. CDR3 DNA: TGTGCCAGCAGCCAAGATCTAGCGGGAGGAAGTCGTGAGCAGTTCTTC. Its protein is CASSQDLAGGSREQFF.

In its sample, this clone was seen once. Other DNA sequences from this sample encode an identical CDR3 as well. The rearrangement links TRBV27 to TRBJ2-5; 8 nucleotides line up with TRBD1. The CDR3 covers 14 residues. Trimming removed 3 bases from V and 1 base from J; junction bases left unmatched: 1. CDR1 MNHEY and CDR2 SMNVEV come from the germline V gene (reference sequence). The chain's CDR3 is CASSFDRGQETQYF. CDR3 DNA: TGTGCCAGCAGTTTCGACAGGGGCCAAGAGACCCAGTACTTC.

This clone was seen just once. The CDR3 spells CASTPGDTEAFF. Written as DNA, the CDR3 is TGTGCCAGCACCCCGGGGGACACTGAAGCTTTCTTT. The rearrangement joins TRBV7-9 to TRBJ1-1; the D gene is possibly TRBD1 (5 bases). Germline lookup yields CDR1 SEHNR and CDR2 FQNEAQ (reference sequence). This CDR3 has 12 amino acids. Trimming took off 7 bases at V and 3 bases at J, with 9 bases between the two ends.

A few counts support this clone. This sequence joins TRBV29-1 and TRBJ2-3; 12 nucleotides line up with TRBD2. Trimming cost V 3 bases and J 5 bases; bases outside gene matches: 6. CDR1 and CDR2 (germline): SQVTM, ANQGSEA. The CDR3 is made up of 15 amino acids. The CDR3 here is CSVDGGLAGLDTQYF. In nucleotides, the CDR3 is TGCAGCGTTGATGGGGGACTAGCGGGCTTAGATACGCAGTATTTT.

The chain couples TRBV7-9 to TRBJ1-5, with unresolved D. The CDR3 length is 13 residues. The germline gives CDR1 SEHNR, CDR2 FQNEAQ (reference sequence). V shed 3 bases and J shed 4 bases, with 7 bases lying between them. The chain's CDR3 is CASSFRENQPQHF. The CDR3 nucleotides read TGTGCCAGCAGCTTCCGGGAGAATCAGCCCCAGCATTTT.